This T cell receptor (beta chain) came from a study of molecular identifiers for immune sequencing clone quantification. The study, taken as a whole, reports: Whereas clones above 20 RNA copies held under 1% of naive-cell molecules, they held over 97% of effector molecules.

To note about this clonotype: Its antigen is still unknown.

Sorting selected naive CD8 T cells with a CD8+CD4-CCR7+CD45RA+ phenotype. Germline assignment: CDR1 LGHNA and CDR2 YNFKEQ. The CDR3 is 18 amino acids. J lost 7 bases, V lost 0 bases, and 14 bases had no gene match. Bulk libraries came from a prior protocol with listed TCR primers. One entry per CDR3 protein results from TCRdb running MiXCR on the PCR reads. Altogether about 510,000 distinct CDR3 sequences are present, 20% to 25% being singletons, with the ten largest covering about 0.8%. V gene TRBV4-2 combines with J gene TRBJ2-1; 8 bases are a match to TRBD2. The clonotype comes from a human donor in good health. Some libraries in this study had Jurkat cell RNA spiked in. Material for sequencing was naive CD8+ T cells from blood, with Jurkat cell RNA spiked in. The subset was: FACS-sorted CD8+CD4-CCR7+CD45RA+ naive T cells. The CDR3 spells CASSQDLVGAGVRNEQFF. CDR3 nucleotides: TGTGCCAGCAGCCAAGATCTGGTCGGAGCGGGAGTTAGAAATGAGCAGTTCTTC.